Each of the 28 T cell receptor beta chains below was sequenced from the same sample in a study of a mutant IDH1 vaccine in newly diagnosed glioma. Assay: immunoSEQ multiplex PCR; the TCRdb copy retains only in-frame clones and omits some. The sample carries 24,000 or so clones, just over 90% recorded once. The time point here: baseline, week 1 (first vaccination visit). The treatment: pre-vaccination baseline after standard-of-care therapy. This specimen consisted of PBMCs, obtained from a glioma patient treated with radiotherapy, temozolomide or both. These receptors all stem from a man between 40 and 49 years old with glioma.

The rearrangement links TRBV4-3 to TRBJ2-7; D is perhaps TRBD1 or TRBD2 (5 bases each). Trimming removed 5 bases at V and 6 bases at J, with 17 bases between. This CDR3 region has 14 residues. CDR1 and CDR2 from the germline V gene are LGHNA and YSLEER. CDR3 sequence (DNA): TGCGCCAGCAGCTCTCAAACTTCCGGGGCCGAGCAGTACTTC. Its translation: CASSSQTSGAEQYF.

The chain links TRBV11-3 to TRBJ1-1, with TRBD1 identical over 9 bases. This CDR3 is built from 14 residues. J lost 5 bases, V lost 5 bases, and 6 bases had no gene match. The germline V gene encodes CDR1 SGHNT and CDR2 YENEEA. CDR3 protein: CASSKRQGGTEAFF. The CDR3 DNA sequence: TGTGCCAGCAGCAAACGACAGGGGGGGACTGAAGCTTTCTTT.

This chain joins TRBV30 and TRBJ2-7, with D possibly TRBD2 on 6 matching bases. Germline assignment: CDR1 GTSNPN and CDR2 SVGIG (reference sequence). CDR3 length equals 14 residues. Trimming removed 3 bases at V and 5 bases at J, with 17 bases between. As DNA, the CDR3 is TGTGCCTGGAGCTCAGCGGGTAATATTGACGAGCAGTACTTC. Its translation: CAWSSAGNIDEQYF.

V gene TRBV7-6 combines with J gene TRBJ1-2, with 8 bases fitting TRBD1. Germline V gene data show CDR1 as SGHVS and CDR2 as FNYEAQ. CDR3 length: 15 amino acids. The J segment lost 2 bases and the V segment lost 5 bases, leaving 7 bases of the junction unmatched. CDR3 amino acids: CASSPTRQGNYGYTF. CDR3 DNA: TGTGCCAGCAGCCCTACCCGACAGGGGAACTATGGCTACACCTTC. The entire variable domain, with the rest obtained from reference TRBV7-6 and TRBJ1-2, is as follows: GAGVSQSPRYKVTKRGQDVALRCDPISGHVSLYWYRQALGQGPEFLTYFNYEAQQDKSGLPNDRFSAERPEGSISTLTIQRTEQRDSAMYRCASSPTRQGNYGYTFGSGTRLTVV.

In nucleotides, the CDR3 is TGTGCCAGTAGTATAGATTTTTGGTCAGGAGTGAACACTGAAGCTTTCTTT. It codes for CASSIDFWSGVNTEAFF. The rearrangement links TRBV19 to TRBJ1-1, with D unresolved. The V gene's germline CDR1 is LNHDA and CDR2 SQIVND (reference sequence). With 0 bases removed from V and 0 bases from J, the gap between germline ends came to 14 bases. The CDR3 consists of 17 residues.

The V call is TRBV7-7, the J call TRBJ2-7; tentatively, D is TRBD1 or TRBD2 (6 bases each). The CDR3 has 17 amino acids. With 6 bases removed from V and 4 bases from J, the gap between germline ends came to 25 bases. Germline V gene data show CDR1 as SSHAT and CDR2 as FNYEAQ (reference sequence). The CDR3 loop reads CASRTVSAGWGAYEQYF. The DNA of the CDR3 is TGTGCCAGCAGAACCGTATCTGCAGGTTGGGGGGCATACGAGCAGTACTTC.

The V call is TRBV10-3, the J call TRBJ1-2, with 7 bases matching TRBD1. This CDR3 spans 14 amino acids. Germline CDR1 reads ENHRY; CDR2 reads SYGVKD. With 6 bases clipped from V and 8 bases from J, the junction kept 12 bases outside the gene matches. This CDR3 reads CAISPGTEVKGYTF. The CDR3 coding sequence is TGTGCCATCAGCCCCGGGACAGAAGTGAAGGGCTACACCTTC.

This clone was recorded once. The V gene is TRBV7-8, the J gene TRBJ1-2, with 7 bases fitting TRBD1. The CDR3 is 14 amino acids. V dropped 5 bases and J dropped 4; count of bases not matched to a gene: 7. Germline V gives CDR1 SGHVS, CDR2 FQNEAQ. The CDR3 protein is CASSLRTGIYGYTF. Written as DNA, the CDR3 is TGTGCCAGCAGCCTGCGGACAGGAATCTATGGCTACACCTTC. Complete variable domain (other parts from reference TRBV7-8 and TRBJ1-2): GAGVSQSPRYKVAKRGQDVALRCDPISGHVSLFWYQQALGQGPEFLTYFQNEAQLDKSGLPSDRFFAERPEGSVSTLKIQRTQQEDSAVYLCASSLRTGIYGYTFGSGTRLTVV.

The V call is TRBV7-6, the J call TRBJ1-2; D unclear. Trimming stripped 3 bases from V and 7 bases from J, with 18 bases between. The length of the CDR3 is 15 residues. In germline, CDR1 is SGHVS, CDR2 FNYEAQ. The CDR3 DNA reads TGTGCCAGCAGCTTTTCCCCCCGGGATGTCGCTGGCTACACCTTC. Its protein is CASSFSPRDVAGYTF.

J is TRBJ2-5 and V is TRBV7-7, with 7 bases fitting TRBD2. With V trimmed by 5 bases and J by 2 bases, 5 bases remained unmatched. CDR1 and CDR2 (germline): SSHAT, FNYEAQ (reference sequence). The CDR3 consists of 14 residues. In DNA, the CDR3 is TGTGCCAGCAGCCCTGGACTAGTTCAAGAGACCCAGTACTTC. Its protein is CASSPGLVQETQYF.

This clone was seen a few times. The chain couples TRBV5-1 to TRBJ2-2; D is undetermined. Germline assignment: CDR1 SGHRS and CDR2 YFSETQ. The CDR3 loop spans 14 amino acids. Trimming took off 1 base at V and 4 bases at J, with 8 bases between the two ends. The CDR3 nucleotides are TGCGCCAGCAGCTTGATTGGAGCCACCGGGGAGCTGTTTTTT. Translating it yields CASSLIGATGELFF.

This chain uses TRBV5-1 with TRBJ1-1; D not resolved. The V and J ends lost 1 base and 0 bases respectively, with 10 bases between them. The CDR3 is made up of 15 amino acids. Germline assignment: CDR1 SGHRS and CDR2 YFSETQ. In DNA form, the CDR3 reads TGCGCCAGCAGCTTGTTCCCAGACATGAACACTGAAGCTTTCTTT. This translates into CASSLFPDMNTEAFF.

The rearrangement joins TRBV11-2 to TRBJ1-1, with D possibly matching TRBD1 (5 bases). Per the germline V gene, CDR1 is SGHAT and CDR2 is FQNNGV. The CDR3 contains 18 residues. The germline V and J ends were trimmed by 7 bases and 3 bases, with 27 bases remaining between them. CDR3 residues: CASTLGYRDYKKDTEAFF. DNA of the CDR3: TGTGCCAGCACCTTGGGATATAGGGACTACAAGAAGGACACTGAAGCTTTCTTT.

This clone was observed once. The rearrangement uses TRBV14 and TRBJ2-7; 8 nucleotides match TRBD1. There are 15 residues in the CDR3. J gave up 2 bases and V 6 bases, and 9 bases lay outside the gene matches. Germline V gene data show CDR1 as SGHDN and CDR2 as FVKESK. DNA of the CDR3: TGTGCCAGCAGGGCGACAGGGGTGAGCCCCTACGAGCAGTACTTC. This gives the protein CASRATGVSPYEQYF.

The CDR3 DNA follows: TGTGCCAGCAGCGGGCGGGACCCAAGTAATTCACCCCTCCACTTT. It yields the protein CASSGRDPSNSPLHF. The rearrangement joins TRBV9 to TRBJ1-6; tentatively, D is TRBD1 (5 bases). In germline, CDR1 is SGDLS, CDR2 YYNGEE. The CDR3 consists of 15 residues. With 3 bases removed from V and 6 bases from J, the gap between germline ends came to 13 bases. The full variable domain, in which reference TRBV9 and TRBJ1-6 provide the parts outside the CDR3, is DSGVTQTPKHLITATGQRVTLRCSPRSGDLSVYWYQQSLDQGLQFLIQYYNGEERAKGNILERFSAQQFPDLHSELNLSSLELGDSALYFCASSGRDPSNSPLHFGNGTRLTVT.

The V and J genes are TRBV14 and TRBJ2-3, with D perhaps matching TRBD2 (6 bases). In germline, CDR1 is SGHDN, CDR2 FVKESK. The CDR3 is 16 residues long. V was trimmed by 5 bases and J by 2 bases, leaving 17 bases between them. The CDR3 region is CASSTGRDFYTDTQYF. The DNA of the CDR3 is TGTGCCAGCAGCACGGGTCGGGACTTTTACACAGATACGCAGTATTTT.

This chain uses TRBV7-9 with TRBJ1-2; D not resolved. The V end lost 2 bases, the J end lost 6 bases, and 13 bases lay between the germline ends. The CDR3 has 14 amino acids. CDR1 is SEHNR and CDR2 is FQNEAQ in the germline V gene (reference sequence). CDR3 bases: TGTGCCAGCAGCTTAACCCCTATAACTAATGGCTACACCTTC. Translated, it gives CASSLTPITNGYTF. The full variable domain, in which reference TRBV7-9 and TRBJ1-2 provide the parts outside the CDR3, is DTGVSQNPRHKITKRGQNVTFRCDPISEHNRLYWYRQTLGQGPEFLTYFQNEAQLEKSRLLSDRFSAERPKGSFSTLEIQRTEQGDSAMYLCASSLTPITNGYTFGSGTRLTVV.

The chain links TRBV21-1 to TRBJ1-2. TRBV21-1 is designated a pseudogene. This CDR3 comprises 15 residues. In nucleotides, the CDR3 is TGTGCCAGAGGGGGGGGACAATTGGGTTCCCGCGGCTACACCTTC. This gives the protein CARGGGQLGSRGYTF.

The J gene is TRBJ1-4, the V gene TRBV9; 8 bases match TRBD1. From germline, CDR1 is SGDLS and CDR2 YYNGEE. The CDR3 runs 15 residues. V gave up 0 bases and J gave up 4 bases; unmatched junction bases: 2. The CDR3 region has the DNA TGTGCCAGCAGCGTAGCAGACAGGGGTAATGAAAAACTGTTTTTT. It specifies CASSVADRGNEKLFF.

The chain is built from TRBV6-6 and TRBJ2-5, with 7 bases lining up with TRBD2. Germline V gene lookup returns CDR1 MNHNY and CDR2 SVGAGI (reference sequence). The CDR3 runs to 15 residues. V shed 5 bases, J shed 2 bases, and the junction held 8 bases outside the gene matches. The chain's CDR3 is CASSRFGLDQETQYF. CDR3 nucleotides: TGTGCCAGCAGTCGCTTTGGACTAGATCAAGAGACCCAGTACTTC.

The CDR3 DNA sequence: TGTGCCAGCAGCCAAGCGGGATCGGCCCTAAGGGACGGCTACACCTTC. It is translated as CASSQAGSALRDGYTF. This rearrangement joins TRBV7-9 to TRBJ1-2; TRBD1 is a possible D gene (5 bases). The CDR3 covers 16 residues. CDR1 SEHNR and CDR2 FQNEAQ come from the germline V gene (reference sequence). The ends were cut back, 5 bases at V and 8 bases at J, with 24 bases in the middle.

To note about this clone: The same CDR3 also results from other DNA sequences found in this sample. The chain carries TRBV19 and TRBJ1-1; D not certain. The CDR3 contains 12 residues. The V gene lost 9 bases and the J gene lost 0 bases, with 8 bases spanning the gap. Looked up from germline, CDR1 is LNHDA and CDR2 is SQIVND (reference sequence). The DNA of the CDR3 is TGTGCCAGCACGAGAATGAACACTGAAGCTTTCTTT. This codes for CASTRMNTEAFF.

The V and J genes are TRBV10-3 and TRBJ1-5; possible D gene TRBD1, 5 bases. Trimming removed 9 bases from V and 3 bases from J, with 27 bases in between. Germline loops: CDR1 ENHRY, CDR2 SYGVKD. The CDR3 contains 18 residues. The CDR3 region has the DNA TGTGCCATTCTAGACCCTGAGGGGCCCCTCAATCTCAATCAGCCCCAGCATTTT. Protein: CAILDPEGPLNLNQPQHF.

The gene calls are TRBV5-6 and TRBJ1-2, with 7 bases lining up with TRBD1. The CDR3 sequence is 14 residues long. Germline assignment: CDR1 SGHDT and CDR2 YYEEEE. Trimming took 4 bases from V and 8 from J; bases not matched to a gene: 11. The CDR3 here is CASSPTDRVRGYTF. The CDR3 region has the DNA TGTGCCAGCAGCCCGACCGACAGGGTCCGAGGCTACACCTTC.

The chain has TRBV2 and TRBJ1-3; D ambiguous. Germline V gene sequence: CDR1 SNHLY, CDR2 FYNNEI. This CDR3 comprises 12 residues. Deletions cut 2 bases from V and 7 bases from J, with 6 bases between. In DNA form, the CDR3 reads TGTGCCAGCAGTGAATTGTACAACACCATATATTTT. As protein: CASSELYNTIYF.

The chain recombines TRBV11-2 with TRBJ1-2, with unresolved D. In germline, CDR1 is SGHAT, CDR2 FQNNGV. The CDR3 totals 14 residues. Trimming cost V 3 bases and J 2 bases, with 10 bases left between them. CDR3 sequence (DNA): TGTGCCAGCAGCTTGGGCAGCGTCAACTATGGCTACACCTTC. It is translated as CASSLGSVNYGYTF.

CDR3 sequence reads: CAWSEHYTGELFF. CDR3 bases: TGTGCCTGGAGTGAACACTACACCGGGGAGCTGTTTTTT. The chain combines TRBV30 with TRBJ2-2, with D uncertain. V gave up 1 base and J gave up 3 bases, with 6 bases separating them. The CDR3 runs to 13 residues. Germline CDR1 is GTSNPN and CDR2 is SVGIG (reference sequence).

J is TRBJ2-6 and V is TRBV21-1; the table's TRBD2 call for D was not verified on the DNA. TRBV21-1 is deemed a pseudogene. This CDR3 region has 15 residues. The CDR3 region is CASSRAGTGANVLTF. As DNA, the CDR3 is TGTGCCAGCAGCCGGGCGGGGACTGGGGCCAACGTCCTGACTTTC.